This T cell receptor beta chain comes out of a study of OX40 agonist ivuxolimab in advanced cancers. For the study at large: The patients got ivuxolimab, which is an agonistic anti-OX40 (CD134) antibody. Among those enrolled, mean age was approximately 62 years (range about 23 to 85) and about 79% were male. Whole-study results and caveats: Patients who responded partially at 0.1-3.0 mg/kg showed clonal expansion ranking among the lowest. The antigens recognized by the expanded peripheral T cells, that is their antigen specificity, were not determined.

About this clone itself: Antigen: not known.

The assay was immunoSEQ multiplex PCR, and TCRdb's table has in-frame clones only and misses some. The sample lists about 76,000 clones, 70% to 90% occurring once. Trimming removed 0 bases from V and 3 bases from J, with 3 bases in between. The CDR3 contains 12 residues. In germline, CDR1 is MDHEN, CDR2 SYDVKM. This TCR derives from an adult with an advanced solid tumor such as melanoma, head and neck, liver or kidney cancer. The chain is built from TRBV28 and TRBJ2-7; D unclear. Sequencing used CD4+ or CD8+ T cells sorted from blood, obtained in a trial of the OX40 agonist ivuxolimab. The CDR3 nucleotides read TGTGCCAGCAGTTTATGGAACTACGAGCAGTACTTC. Translating gives CASSLWNYEQYF.